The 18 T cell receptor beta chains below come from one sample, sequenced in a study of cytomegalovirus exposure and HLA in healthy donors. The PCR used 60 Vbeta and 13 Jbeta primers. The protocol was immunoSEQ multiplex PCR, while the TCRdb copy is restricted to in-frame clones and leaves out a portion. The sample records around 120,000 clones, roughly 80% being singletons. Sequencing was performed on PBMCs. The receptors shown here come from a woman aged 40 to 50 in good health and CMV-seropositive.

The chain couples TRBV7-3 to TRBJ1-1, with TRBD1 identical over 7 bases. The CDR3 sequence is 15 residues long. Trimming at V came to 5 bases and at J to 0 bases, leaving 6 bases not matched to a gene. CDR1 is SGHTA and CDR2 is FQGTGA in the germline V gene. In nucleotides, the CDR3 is TGTGCCAGCAGCATCAGAGGGGGCCTGAACACTGAAGCTTTCTTT. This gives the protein CASSIRGGLNTEAFF.

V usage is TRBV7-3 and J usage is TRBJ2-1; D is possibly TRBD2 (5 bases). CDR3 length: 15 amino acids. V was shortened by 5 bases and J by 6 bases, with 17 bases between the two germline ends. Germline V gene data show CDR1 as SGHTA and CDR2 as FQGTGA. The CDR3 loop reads CASSPLPVTSNEQFF. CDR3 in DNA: TGTGCCAGCAGCCCATTGCCCGTCACTAGCAATGAGCAGTTCTTC.

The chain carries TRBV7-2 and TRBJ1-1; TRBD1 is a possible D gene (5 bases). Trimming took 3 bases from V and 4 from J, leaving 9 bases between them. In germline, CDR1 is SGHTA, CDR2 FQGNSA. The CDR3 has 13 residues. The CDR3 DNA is TGTGCCAGCAGCTTGGGCGGGGGCACTGAAGCTTTCTTT. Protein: CASSLGGGTEAFF.

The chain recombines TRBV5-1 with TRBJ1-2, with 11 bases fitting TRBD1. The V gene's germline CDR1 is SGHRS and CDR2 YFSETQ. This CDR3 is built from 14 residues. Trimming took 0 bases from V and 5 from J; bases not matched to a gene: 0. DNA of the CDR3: TGCGCCAGCAGCTTGGGGGACAGGGGGTATGGCTACACCTTC. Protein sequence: CASSLGDRGYGYTF.

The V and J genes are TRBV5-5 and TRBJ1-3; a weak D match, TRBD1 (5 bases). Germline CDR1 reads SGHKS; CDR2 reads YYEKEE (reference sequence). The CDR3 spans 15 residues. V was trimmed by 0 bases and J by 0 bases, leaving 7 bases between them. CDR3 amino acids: CASSLGGFSGNTIYF. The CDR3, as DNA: TGTGCCAGCAGCTTGGGGGGCTTCTCTGGAAACACCATATATTTT.

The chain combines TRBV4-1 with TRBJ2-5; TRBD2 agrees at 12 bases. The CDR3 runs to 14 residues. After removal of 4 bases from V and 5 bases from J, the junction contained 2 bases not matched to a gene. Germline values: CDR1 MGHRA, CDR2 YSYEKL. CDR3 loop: CASSPLAGGETQYF. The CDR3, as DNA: TGCGCCAGCAGCCCCCTAGCGGGGGGGGAGACCCAGTACTTC.

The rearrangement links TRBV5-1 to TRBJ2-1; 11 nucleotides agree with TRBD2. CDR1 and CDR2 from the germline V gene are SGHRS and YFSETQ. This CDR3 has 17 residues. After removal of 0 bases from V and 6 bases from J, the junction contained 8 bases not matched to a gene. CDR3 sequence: CASSLGPLAGGTNEQFF. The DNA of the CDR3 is TGCGCCAGCAGCTTGGGGCCCCTAGCGGGAGGTACCAATGAGCAGTTCTTC. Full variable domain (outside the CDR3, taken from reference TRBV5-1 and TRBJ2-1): KAGVTQTPRYLIKTRGQQVTLSCSPISGHRSVSWYQQTPGQGLQFLFEYFSETQRNKGNFPGRFSGRQFSNSRSEMNVSTLELGDSALYLCASSLGPLAGGTNEQFFGPGTRLTVL.

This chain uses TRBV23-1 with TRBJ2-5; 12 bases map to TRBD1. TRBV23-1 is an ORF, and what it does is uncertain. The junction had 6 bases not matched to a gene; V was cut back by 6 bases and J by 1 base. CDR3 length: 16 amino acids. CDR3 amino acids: CASRPGTGGPQETQYF. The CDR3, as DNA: TGCGCCAGCAGACCCGGGACAGGGGGCCCCCAAGAGACCCAGTACTTC.

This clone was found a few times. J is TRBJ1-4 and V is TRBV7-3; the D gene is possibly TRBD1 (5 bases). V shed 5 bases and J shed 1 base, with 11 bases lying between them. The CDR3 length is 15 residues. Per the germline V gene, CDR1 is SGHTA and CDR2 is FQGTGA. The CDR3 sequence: CASSHSTETNEKLFF. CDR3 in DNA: TGTGCCAGCAGCCACTCGACAGAAACTAATGAAAAACTGTTTTTT.

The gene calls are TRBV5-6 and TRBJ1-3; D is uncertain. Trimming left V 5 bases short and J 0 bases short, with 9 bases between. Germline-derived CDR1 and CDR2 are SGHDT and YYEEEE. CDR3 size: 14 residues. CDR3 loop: CASRPRDSGNTIYF. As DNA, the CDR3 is TGTGCCAGCAGACCCCGGGACTCTGGAAACACCATATATTTT.

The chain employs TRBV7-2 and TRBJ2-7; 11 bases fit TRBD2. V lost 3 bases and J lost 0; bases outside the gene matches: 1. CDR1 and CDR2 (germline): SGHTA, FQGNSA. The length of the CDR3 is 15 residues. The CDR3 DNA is TGTGCCAGCAGCTTTACTAGCGGGGGCTCCTACGAGCAGTACTTC. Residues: CASSFTSGGSYEQYF.

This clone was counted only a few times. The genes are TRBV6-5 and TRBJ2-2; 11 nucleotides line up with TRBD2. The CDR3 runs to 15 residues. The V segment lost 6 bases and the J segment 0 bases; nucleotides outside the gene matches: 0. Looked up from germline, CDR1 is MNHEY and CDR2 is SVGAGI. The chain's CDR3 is CASRLAGANTGELFF. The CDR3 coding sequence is TGTGCCAGCAGACTAGCGGGGGCGAACACCGGGGAGCTGTTTTTT.

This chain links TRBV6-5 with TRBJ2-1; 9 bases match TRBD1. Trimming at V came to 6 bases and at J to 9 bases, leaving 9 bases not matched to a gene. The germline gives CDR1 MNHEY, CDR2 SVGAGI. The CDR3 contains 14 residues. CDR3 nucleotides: TGTGCCAGCAGACCCGGACAGGGGATGGGTGAGCAGTTCTTC. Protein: CASRPGQGMGEQFF.

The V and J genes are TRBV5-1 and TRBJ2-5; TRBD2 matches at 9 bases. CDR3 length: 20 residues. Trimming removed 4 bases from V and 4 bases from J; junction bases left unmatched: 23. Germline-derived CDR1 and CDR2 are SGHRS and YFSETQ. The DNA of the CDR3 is TGCGCCAGCAGCCCCGAGGGGAGAGCGGGAGGTGTCGGGTTCGGAGAGACCCAGTACTTC. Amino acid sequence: CASSPEGRAGGVGFGETQYF.

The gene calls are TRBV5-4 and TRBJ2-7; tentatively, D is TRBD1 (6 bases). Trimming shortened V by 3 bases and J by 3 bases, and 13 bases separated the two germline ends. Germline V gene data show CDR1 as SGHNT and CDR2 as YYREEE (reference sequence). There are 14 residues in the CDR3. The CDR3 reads CASSSTLDSYEQYF. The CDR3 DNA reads TGTGCCAGCAGCTCAACCTTGGACAGCTACGAGCAGTACTTC.

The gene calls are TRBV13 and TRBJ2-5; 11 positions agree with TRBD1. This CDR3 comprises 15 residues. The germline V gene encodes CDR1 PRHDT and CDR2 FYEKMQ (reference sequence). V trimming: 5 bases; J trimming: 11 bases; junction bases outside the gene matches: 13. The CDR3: CASSLGQGALGWQYF. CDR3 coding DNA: TGTGCCAGCAGCCTCGGACAGGGGGCGCTGGGGTGGCAGTACTTC.

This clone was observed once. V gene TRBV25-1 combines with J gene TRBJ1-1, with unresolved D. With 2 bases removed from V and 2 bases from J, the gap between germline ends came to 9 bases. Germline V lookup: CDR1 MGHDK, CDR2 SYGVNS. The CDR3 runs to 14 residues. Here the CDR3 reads CASSEVGVNTEAFF. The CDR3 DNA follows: TGTGCCAGCAGTGAAGTGGGAGTTAACACTGAAGCTTTCTTT.

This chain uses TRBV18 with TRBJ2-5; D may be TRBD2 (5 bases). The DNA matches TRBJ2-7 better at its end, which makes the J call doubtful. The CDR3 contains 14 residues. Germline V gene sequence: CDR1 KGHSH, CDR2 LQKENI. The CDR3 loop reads CASSMSGTSYEQYF. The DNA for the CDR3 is TGTGCCAGCTCAATGAGCGGTACCTCCTACGAGCAGTACTTC.